The TCR beta chain described here comes from a study of control samples from healthy donors and cancer patients. There are 15 residues in the CDR3. V was shortened by 0 bases and J by 3 bases, with 10 bases between the two germline ends. The germline gives CDR1 MNHNS, CDR2 SASEGT. The table came from immunoSEQ multiplex PCR; TCRdb's copy has only in-frame clones and leaves some out. The profile shows about 86,000 clones, 70% to 90% of them singletons. The V and J genes are TRBV6-1 and TRBJ2-3; D remains ambiguous. Sequences were obtained from PBMCs. This clonotype was sampled from a woman aged 45-59 years with colorectal cancer. For the CDR3, the DNA is TGTGCCAGCAGTGAAGCAGGGAAGTGGACAGATACGCAGTATTTT. Translated, it gives CASSEAGKWTDTQYF.